One and the same sample provided the 30 T cell receptor beta chains below, sequenced in a study of blood T cell repertoires in COVID-19. Sequenced by immunoSEQ multiplex PCR; TCRdb stores in-frame clones only, minus some. In the table there are about 230,000 clones, approximately 84% of which are singletons. Sequenced material: peripheral blood. These receptors were collected from a man aged 45-65 years with COVID-19, enrolled during active disease.

J is TRBJ1-5 and V is TRBV25-1; D not certain. Looked up from germline, CDR1 is MGHDK and CDR2 is SYGVNS. This CDR3 region has 13 residues. Trimming cost V 2 bases and J 3 bases, with 5 bases left between them. The CDR3 reads CASSEGHNQPQHF. The CDR3 nucleotides read TGTGCCAGCAGTGAAGGCCACAATCAGCCCCAGCATTTT.

In its sample, this clone was seen a few times. The chain combines TRBV9 with TRBJ2-2; 13 positions match TRBD2. Germline lookup yields CDR1 SGDLS and CDR2 YYNGEE. This CDR3 region has 17 residues. V was clipped by 5 bases and J by 7 bases; unmatched bases: 11. The CDR3 DNA follows: TGTGCCAGCAGGCCCGGGACTAGCGGGAAGGTTGGCGGGGAGCTGTTTTTT. Protein sequence: CASRPGTSGKVGGELFF.

V usage is TRBV6-5 and J usage is TRBJ1-1; D not certain. The CDR3 length is 13 residues. The germline V gene has CDR1 MNHEY and CDR2 SVGAGI. Trimming cost V 0 bases and J 8 bases, with 10 bases left between them. The CDR3 nucleotides are TGTGCCAGCAGTTACTCCCGCGGGCAAGAAGCTTTCTTT. Translating gives CASSYSRGQEAFF.

V usage is TRBV6-5 and J usage is TRBJ2-2; possible D gene TRBD1, 5 bases. The CDR3 runs to 13 residues. Germline V gives CDR1 MNHEY, CDR2 SVGAGI. Trimming cost V 0 bases and J 7 bases, with 6 bases left between them. CDR3 loop: CASSYSTDGELFF. The DNA for the CDR3 is TGTGCCAGCAGTTACTCGACAGACGGGGAGCTGTTTTTT.

The table lists this clone with a count of one. The J gene is TRBJ2-3, the V gene TRBV19, with 7 bases matching TRBD2. The CDR3 contains 16 residues. Germline assignment: CDR1 LNHDA and CDR2 SQIVND (reference sequence). V shed 1 base and J 8 bases; nucleotides not matched to a gene: 12. CDR3 in DNA: TGTGCCAGTAGTATAGCCCCCCGGGCGGGAGTCGGTACGCAGTATTTT. Amino acids: CASSIAPRAGVGTQYF.

The gene calls are TRBV9 and TRBJ2-1, with D possibly matching TRBD1 (5 bases). The germline CDR1 and CDR2 sequences are SGDLS and YYNGEE. This CDR3 has 17 residues. Trimming removed 0 bases at V and 1 base at J, with 14 bases between. CDR3 DNA: TGTGCCAGCAGCGTAGGGGGCAGGGCTTCATCCTACAATGAGCAGTTCTTC. This translates into CASSVGGRASSYNEQFF.

The J gene is TRBJ1-2, the V gene TRBV3-1 (or the pseudogene TRBV3-2); 8 positions agree with TRBD1. V lost 1 base to trimming and J lost 4 bases; unmatched junction nucleotides: 5. Per the germline V gene, CDR1 is LGHDT and CDR2 is YNNKEL (reference sequence). The CDR3 is made up of 15 amino acids. The CDR3 reads CASSQVQGASYGYTF. The CDR3, as DNA: TGTGCCAGCAGCCAAGTTCAGGGGGCTAGCTATGGCTACACCTTC.

This clone was detected only a few times. The V call is TRBV6-5, the J call TRBJ1-2; 9 bases agree with TRBD1. V was pared by 5 bases and J by 7 bases, with 5 bases of the junction left unmatched. The CDR3 totals 13 residues. CDR1 and CDR2 from the germline V gene are MNHEY and SVGAGI. As DNA, the CDR3 is TGTGCCAGCAGTAAACAGGGGGCCGGTGGCTACACCTTC. Translated, it gives CASSKQGAGGYTF.

The CDR3 bases are TGTGCCAGTAGTATTATGGGACAGGGAAATGAGCAGTTCTTC. Residues: CASSIMGQGNEQFF. This rearrangement joins TRBV19 to TRBJ2-1; TRBD1 matches at 9 bases. The trim removed 3 bases at V and 7 bases at J, leaving 4 bases unmatched. The CDR3 runs 14 residues. The V gene's germline CDR1 is LNHDA and CDR2 SQIVND (reference sequence).

The genes are TRBV6-1 and TRBJ1-1; D remains unclear. The CDR3 extends over 13 amino acids. Trimming shortened V by 2 bases and J by 3 bases, and 7 bases separated the two germline ends. Looked up from germline, CDR1 is MNHNS and CDR2 is SASEGT. The CDR3 protein is CASSETRDTEAFF. The DNA for the CDR3 is TGTGCCAGCAGTGAAACGCGGGACACTGAAGCTTTCTTT.

Relative to its sample, this clone is medium-sized. This sequence joins TRBV27 and TRBJ1-6; D perhaps matches TRBD1 (6 bases). V was trimmed by 0 bases and J by 10 bases, leaving 10 bases between them. Germline V gene data show CDR1 as MNHEY and CDR2 as SMNVEV (reference sequence). The CDR3 runs 14 residues. The CDR3 DNA follows: TGTGCCAGCAGTTTATCGGAGGGGGGGTCACCCCTCCACTTT. Translated, it gives CASSLSEGGSPLHF.

In its sample, this clone was seen once. The chain is built from TRBV29-1 and TRBJ2-2; D is perhaps TRBD2 (5 bases). The germline V gene encodes CDR1 SQVTM and CDR2 ANQGSEA. The germline V and J ends were trimmed by 4 bases and 4 bases, with 13 bases remaining between them. CDR3 size: 14 residues. CDR3 residues: CSVGGLLSTGELFF. CDR3 bases: TGCAGCGTTGGCGGACTCCTTAGCACCGGGGAGCTGTTTTTT.

The V call is TRBV27, the J call TRBJ2-2, with TRBD1 matching 7 bases. CDR1 and CDR2 from the germline V gene are MNHEY and SMNVEV (reference sequence). Trimming removed 1 base from V and 0 bases from J; junction bases left unmatched: 8. There are 18 residues in the CDR3. CDR3 in DNA: TGTGCCAGCAGTTTATTTGGACAGGTGACCGCGAACACCGGGGAGCTGTTTTTT. This gives the protein CASSLFGQVTANTGELFF.

The chain employs TRBV6-5 and TRBJ1-5, with TRBD1 matching 8 bases. Germline V gene lookup returns CDR1 MNHEY and CDR2 SVGAGI. Trimming cost V 6 bases and J 7 bases; bases outside gene matches: 5. The CDR3 contains 13 residues. CDR3 sequence reads: CASRSTGGQPQHF. The DNA of the CDR3 is TGTGCCAGCAGATCTACAGGGGGGCAGCCCCAGCATTTT.

V usage is TRBV18 and J usage is TRBJ2-1, with 11 bases matching TRBD2. Germline V lookup: CDR1 KGHSH, CDR2 LQKENI. The CDR3 covers 16 residues. V was pared by 3 bases and J by 5 bases, with 6 bases of the junction left unmatched. The CDR3 nucleotides are TGTGCCAGCTCACCCGTGATGGGACTAGCGGACAATGAGCAGTTCTTC. As protein: CASSPVMGLADNEQFF.

This rearrangement joins TRBV6-1 to TRBJ1-1; 8 nucleotides agree with TRBD1. Trimming removed 2 bases from V and 1 base from J; junction bases left unmatched: 3. The germline V gene encodes CDR1 MNHNS and CDR2 SASEGT. The CDR3 loop spans 15 amino acids. The DNA for the CDR3 is TGTGCCAGCAGTGAAAGGACAGGGAAGAACACTGAAGCTTTCTTT. Its protein product is CASSERTGKNTEAFF.

This chain joins TRBV18 and TRBJ1-5, with TRBD1 as a possible D gene (5 bases). Trimming shortened V by 5 bases and J by 5 bases, and 16 bases separated the two germline ends. CDR1 is KGHSH, CDR2 LQKENI, per germline. CDR3 length equals 15 residues. CDR3 sequence: CASSSQTVNYQPQHF. The CDR3 DNA sequence: TGTGCCAGCTCATCACAGACAGTTAACTATCAGCCCCAGCATTTT.

This chain uses TRBV10-3 with TRBJ1-2; D might be TRBD1 (6 bases). The V gene's germline CDR1 is ENHRY and CDR2 SYGVKD. V lost 4 bases to trimming and J lost 6 bases, with 12 bases between them. The CDR3 consists of 13 residues. The CDR3 DNA reads TGTGCCATCAGTGTCGACAGGTACCATGGCTACACCTTC. It encodes CAISVDRYHGYTF.

This chain joins TRBV28 and TRBJ1-4; no clear D. V lost 3 bases, J lost 0 bases, and 5 bases lay in between. Germline V CDR1 and CDR2: MDHEN, SYDVKM. This CDR3 contains 14 residues. CDR3 in DNA: TGTGCCAGCAGTTTCGGGGCAACTAATGAAAAACTGTTTTTT. This sequence encodes CASSFGATNEKLFF.

This clone was counted only a few times. This chain's CDR3 is CASSLTFRGGSPLHF. CDR3 DNA: TGCGCCAGCAGCTTGACGTTCAGGGGTGGTTCACCCCTCCACTTT. This sequence joins TRBV5-1 and TRBJ1-6; weak D call: TRBD1 (6 bases). Trimming removed 1 base at V and 9 bases at J, with 14 bases between. Germline lookup yields CDR1 SGHRS and CDR2 YFSETQ. The CDR3 runs 15 residues.

The rearrangement joins TRBV19 to TRBJ2-3, with TRBD2 matching 8 bases. The CDR3 is 15 residues long. With V trimmed by 3 bases and J by 1 base, 3 bases remained unmatched. Germline V gene sequence: CDR1 LNHDA, CDR2 SQIVND (reference sequence). The CDR3 protein is CASSITRGGTDTQYF. The CDR3 bases are TGTGCCAGTAGTATTACGCGGGGGGGCACAGATACGCAGTATTTT.

The chain joins TRBV7-9 to TRBJ2-7, with 8 bases fitting TRBD1. CDR3 length equals 16 residues. From germline, CDR1 is SEHNR and CDR2 FQNEAQ (reference sequence). Trimming removed 5 bases from V and 4 bases from J; junction bases left unmatched: 13. CDR3 loop: CASSPRGQGYRYEQYF. CDR3 nucleotides: TGTGCCAGCAGCCCCAGAGGACAGGGTTATCGATACGAGCAGTACTTC.

CDR3 nucleotides: TGTGCCAGCAGAAAGACAGGGTTGAACACTGAAGCTTTCTTT. Translating gives CASRKTGLNTEAFF. The chain links TRBV27 to TRBJ1-1; the match to TRBD1 covers 7 bases. After removal of 6 bases from V and 0 bases from J, the junction contained 4 bases not matched to a gene. Germline CDR1 reads MNHEY; CDR2 reads SMNVEV (reference sequence). CDR3 length: 14 amino acids.

With respect to this clone: The same CDR3 is also encoded by other DNA sequences in this sample. The chain is built from TRBV11-2 and TRBJ2-1; possible D gene TRBD1, 6 bases. The germline V gene has CDR1 SGHAT and CDR2 FQNNGV. V lost 0 bases and J 3 bases, leaving 6 bases between the germline ends. The CDR3 sequence is 14 residues long. CDR3 residues: CASSLEGGYNEQFF. The DNA of the CDR3 is TGTGCCAGCAGCTTAGAAGGGGGCTACAATGAGCAGTTCTTC.

The chain carries TRBV30 and TRBJ1-5, with TRBD1 matching over 7 bases. CDR3 size: 13 residues. Germline CDR1 reads GTSNPN; CDR2 reads SVGIG (reference sequence). V shed 5 bases, J shed 3 bases, and the junction held 4 bases outside the gene matches. The CDR3 reads CAWSTGVNQPQHF. The CDR3 nucleotides read TGTGCCTGGTCCACAGGGGTCAATCAGCCCCAGCATTTT. Full variable domain (rest looked up from reference TRBV30 and TRBJ1-5): SQTIHQWPATLVQPVGSPLSLECTVEGTSNPNLYWYRQAAGRGLQLLFYSVGIGQISSEVPQNLSASRPQDRQFILSSKKLLLSDSGFYLCAWSTGVNQPQHFGDGTRLSIL.

With regard to this clone: This specimen includes other DNA sequences encoding the same CDR3. V is TRBV6-1 and J is TRBJ2-7; a weak D match, TRBD2 (7 bases). Trimming left V 0 bases short and J 2 bases short, with 8 bases between. Germline V CDR1 and CDR2: MNHNS, SASEGT. This CDR3 comprises 14 residues. The CDR3 protein is CASSEAGGAYEQYF. As DNA, the CDR3 is TGTGCCAGCAGTGAAGCAGGGGGGGCCTACGAGCAGTACTTC.

The genes are TRBV28 and TRBJ2-1; 8 nucleotides align to TRBD2. CDR1 is MDHEN, CDR2 SYDVKM, per germline. This CDR3 has 15 amino acids. The V segment lost 5 bases and the J segment 5 bases; nucleotides outside the gene matches: 8. For the CDR3, the DNA is TGTGCCAGCAGTCTTTTAACTAGCGGCCACAATGAGCAGTTCTTC. Encoded protein: CASSLLTSGHNEQFF.

The rearrangement uses TRBV3-1 (or the pseudogene TRBV3-2) and TRBJ2-2; the D is unclear. The germline V gene has CDR1 LGHDT and CDR2 YNNKEL (reference sequence). V was cut by 3 bases and J by 7 bases, with 9 bases left in between. CDR3 length: 13 amino acids. CDR3 DNA: TGTGCCAGCAGCCAGACTCCCCTCGGGGAGCTGTTTTTT. Translating gives CASSQTPLGELFF.

The chain links TRBV18 to TRBJ2-4, with 7 bases fitting TRBD2. This CDR3 has 16 residues. V lost 2 bases and J lost 0; bases outside the gene matches: 4. Germline V gene data show CDR1 as KGHSH and CDR2 as LQKENI. The CDR3 DNA follows: TGTGCCAGCTCACCATTGCGGGGGTTAGCCAAAAACATTCAGTACTTC. Amino acid sequence: CASSPLRGLAKNIQYF.

The chain carries TRBV19 and TRBJ1-2, with D unclear. CDR3 length: 14 amino acids. Germline V CDR1 and CDR2: LNHDA, SQIVND (reference sequence). V dropped 7 bases and J dropped 6 bases, with 18 bases sitting between them. This CDR3 reads CASNSAGKTDGYTF. The CDR3 DNA reads TGTGCCAGTAACTCCGCAGGCAAAACCGATGGCTACACCTTC.